This T cell receptor (beta chain) is drawn from a study of T cell responses to AZD1222 COVID-19 vaccine. The protocol was immunoSEQ multiplex PCR, while the TCRdb copy is restricted to in-frame clones and leaves out a portion. The table records 86,000 or so clones, more than 75% of them present only once. To note about this clone: The antigen remains unidentified.

Study results and limitations: Among those given AZD1222, only six were seropositive at baseline.

Germline CDR1 and CDR2: SGHAT and FQNNGV. The V and J ends lost 3 bases and 13 bases respectively, with 22 bases between them. CDR3 length: 16 amino acids. The TCR was taken from an adult in good health. The chain links TRBV11-2 to TRBJ1-6; a possible D gene is TRBD1 (6 bases). This specimen consisted of peripheral blood, obtained on day 0 of AZD1222 vaccination. The CDR3 loop is CASSFPERAGDPPLHF. DNA for the CDR3: TGTGCCAGCAGCTTCCCCGAGCGGGCAGGGGATCCCCCCCTCCACTTT.